This TCR beta chain was recorded in a study of human T cells and chemical hapten exposure (dated by TCRdb to the early 2020s). Looking at the study overall: For sensitization, 2% DPC in acetone was applied to an approximately 2 cm by approximately 2 cm area of upper inner arm skin. Weekly therapeutic DPC doses were additionally applied to the scalp of patients throughout the roughly 24-week study period. Patch testing was performed on the upper back with Finn chambers containing 0.01% DPC, and the patch tests were scored after 6 days according to International Contact Dermatitis Research Group standards. The patient cohort, mostly female, included alopecia areata with under or over 50% scalp involvement, alopecia totalis and alopecia universalis. The libraries were sequenced as a pool, and the TCR yield per sample differed mostly because of small variations in library volumes within the pool. This study followed changes in the peripheral blood TCR repertoire in vivo during primary and secondary sensitization of alopecia patients to the hapten diphenylcyclopropenone (DPC). Blood samples were taken from patients before sensitization (week 0) and then at 2, 6 and about 24 weeks after DPC sensitization. About 29 alopecia patients gave blood for TCR sequencing at one to four time points (pre-sensitization, 2, 6 and 24 weeks).

The cysteine opens and the phenylalanine closes a CDR3 of 16 amino acids. Only the CDR3 region is kept as DNA, spanning 48 bases read in frame from base 1. CDR1 and CDR2, looked up from the germline V gene (reference sequence), are SEHNR and FQNEAQ. Trimming removed 5 bases from V and 2 bases from J, leaving 13 bases between the germline ends. What the authors observed across the whole study: Because every patient had alopecia, a presumed autoimmune disease, the patients' immune response might differ from that of healthy individuals. No change with DPC sensitization was found in the number of TCRs above 1 in 1000 frequency, and no evidence of global repertoire structure alterations was found. After repeated subsampling, the strength of the expansion versus patch-test correlation and the threshold at which it became significant changed. Significantly more large CDR3 similarity clusters were formed by expanded TCRs than by pre-sensitization or healthy control sets, consistent with antigen-driven responses. Patch test score correlated positively with the number of PT1 expanded TCRs, reaching significance at thresholds 8, 16 and 32 but not at 4.

The time point label on this specimen signifies: patch test 2, 6 weeks after DPC sensitization. Reading the label with the study, this specimen's treatment or condition is: therapeutic diphenylcyclopropenone sensitization with weekly scalp DPC. At each patch-test visit, blood was drawn before the patch test was applied. Eligible patients were aged 18 to 70, diagnosed with alopecia, deemed suitable for DPC therapy, and excluded if pregnant. Unfractionated whole blood was collected in Tempus Blood RNA tubes, and total RNA was extracted from that blood. Libraries came from RACE. The data were produced on a NextSeq 500. Library preparation attached unique molecular identifiers to individual cDNA molecules for quantitative, reproducible TCR counting. Each blood RNA sample was used to sequence both TCR alpha and TCR beta chains. As for the authors' bioinformatics: The median number of TCRs per sample was over 95,000, ranging from roughly 20,000 to 690,600. The Decombinator software suite was used to annotate the V, J and CDR3 of the TCR reads. Every sample was subsampled to the same number of TCRs (28,000) for the PS versus PT1 abundance plots. Expanded TCRs were defined as absent before sensitization and observed at least eight times at the 2-week time point. The public reads were quality trimmed at Q25 with fastp and then assembled into clones with MiXCR by TCRdb, keeping productive beta chains. Records with the same CDR3 protein are collapsed into one entry carrying the most frequent genes and DNA. TCRdb, not the original authors, processed these V and J calls. The sample table holds some 350,000 distinct CDR3 sequences, of which about 6% were seen once. The ten largest account for about 6% of the sample.

This clonotype showed up many times. Its antigen is currently not known. Base qualities are not at hand, and no much larger clone is one base apart. This clonotype was sampled from a woman in her late teens or twenties with alopecia areata. Some clones in this sample may be carry-over from other donors' samples. Material: whole blood, obtained in connection with sensitization to the hapten diphenylcyclopropenone (DPC). The chain is made from TRBV7-9 and TRBJ1-6, with no confident D gene call. The CDR3 protein sequence reads: CASSPSNDPYNSPLHF. In nucleotide form, the sequence is TGTGCCAGCAGCCCTTCTAACGACCCCTATAATTCACCCCTCCACTTT.